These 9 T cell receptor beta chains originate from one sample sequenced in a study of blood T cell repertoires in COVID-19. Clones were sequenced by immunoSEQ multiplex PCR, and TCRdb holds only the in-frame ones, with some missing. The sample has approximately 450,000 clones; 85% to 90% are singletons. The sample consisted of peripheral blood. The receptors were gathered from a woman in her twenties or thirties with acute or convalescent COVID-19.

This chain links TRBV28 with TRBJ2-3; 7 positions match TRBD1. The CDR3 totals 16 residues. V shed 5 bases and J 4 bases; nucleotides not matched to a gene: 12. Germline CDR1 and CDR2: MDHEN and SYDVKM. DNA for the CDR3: TGTGCCAGCAGTCCCGAGACAGGGCTCTTTGCAGATACGCAGTATTTT. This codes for CASSPETGLFADTQYF. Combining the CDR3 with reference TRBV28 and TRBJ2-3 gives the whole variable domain DVKVTQSSRYLVKRTGEKVFLECVQDMDHENMFWYRQDPGLGLRLIYFSYDVKMKEKGDIPEGYSVSREKKERFSLILESASTNQTSMYLCASSPETGLFADTQYFGPGTRLTVL.

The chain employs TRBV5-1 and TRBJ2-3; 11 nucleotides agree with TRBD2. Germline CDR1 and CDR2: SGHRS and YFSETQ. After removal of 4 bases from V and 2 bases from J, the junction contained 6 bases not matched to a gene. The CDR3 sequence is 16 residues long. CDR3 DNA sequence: TGCGCCAGCAGCCCAGAGACTAGCGGGAACACAGATACGCAGTATTTT. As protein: CASSPETSGNTDTQYF.

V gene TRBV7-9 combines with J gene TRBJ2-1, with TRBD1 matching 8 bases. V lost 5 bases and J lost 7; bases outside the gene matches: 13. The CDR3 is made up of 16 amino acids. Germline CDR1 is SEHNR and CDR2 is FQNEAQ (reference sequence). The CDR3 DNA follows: TGTGCCAGCAGCCGGGACAGGCGGCCTCCGGATAATGAGCAGTTCTTC. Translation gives CASSRDRRPPDNEQFF.

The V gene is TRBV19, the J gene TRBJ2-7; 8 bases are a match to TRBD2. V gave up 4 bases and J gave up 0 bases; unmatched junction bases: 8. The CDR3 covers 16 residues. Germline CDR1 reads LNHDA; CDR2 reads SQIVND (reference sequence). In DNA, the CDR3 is TGTGCCAGTAGTAGATTAGCGGGGCGCAACTCCTACGAGCAGTACTTC. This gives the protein CASSRLAGRNSYEQYF.

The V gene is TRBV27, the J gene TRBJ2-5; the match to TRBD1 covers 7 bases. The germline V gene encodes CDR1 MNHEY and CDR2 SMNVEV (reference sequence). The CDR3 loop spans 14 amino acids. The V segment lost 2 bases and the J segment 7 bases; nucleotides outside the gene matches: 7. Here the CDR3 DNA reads TGTGCCAGCAGTTTAGAGGACAGGTCAGGGACCCAGTACTTC. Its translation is CASSLEDRSGTQYF.

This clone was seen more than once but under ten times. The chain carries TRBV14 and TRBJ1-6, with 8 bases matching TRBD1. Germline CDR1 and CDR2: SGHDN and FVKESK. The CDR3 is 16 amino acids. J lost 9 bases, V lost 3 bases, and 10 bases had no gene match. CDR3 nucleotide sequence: TGTGCCAGCAGCCAGCGCGTCCCAGGGGGCGGTTCACCCCTCCACTTT. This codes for CASSQRVPGGGSPLHF.

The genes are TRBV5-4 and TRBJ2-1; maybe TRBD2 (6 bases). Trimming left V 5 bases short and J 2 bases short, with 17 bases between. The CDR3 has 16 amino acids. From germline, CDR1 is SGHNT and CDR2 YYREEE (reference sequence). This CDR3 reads CASRSAAGQTYNEQFF. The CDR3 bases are TGTGCCAGCAGGTCGGCAGCGGGCCAGACCTACAATGAGCAGTTCTTC.

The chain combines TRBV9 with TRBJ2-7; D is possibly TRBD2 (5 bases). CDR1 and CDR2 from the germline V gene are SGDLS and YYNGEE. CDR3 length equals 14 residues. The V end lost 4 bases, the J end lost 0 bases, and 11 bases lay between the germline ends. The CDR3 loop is CASSRTWSSYEQYF. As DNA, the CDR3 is TGTGCCAGCAGCCGGACTTGGAGCTCCTACGAGCAGTACTTC.

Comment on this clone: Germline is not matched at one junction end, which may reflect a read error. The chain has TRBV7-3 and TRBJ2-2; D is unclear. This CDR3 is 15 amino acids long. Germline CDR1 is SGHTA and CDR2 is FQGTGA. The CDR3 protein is CASSLTSLSTGELFF. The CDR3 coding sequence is TGTGCCAGCAGCCTAACGTCTTTGTCCACCGGGGAGCTGTTTTTT.